This TCR beta chain was obtained from a study of blood T cell repertoires in COVID-19 (dated by TCRdb to 2019 to 2021). About the investigation overall: Samples covering the acute and convalescent phases of COVID-19 were provided by collaborators in the United States, Italy and Spain. The material from the prospective study consisted of cDNA or gDNA derived from T cells, B-cell-depleted T cells, or PBMCs. Deeply sampled blood TCRbeta repertoires from subjects exposed to, actively infected with, or recovered from COVID-19 were included in the dataset. The repertoires were released in a freely available public database intended as a resource for research on the immune response to SARS-CoV-2. The samples were drawn from two sources: the first 160 participants of the ongoing ImmuneRACE study, and fewer than 1,500 subjects contributed by 6 global collaborators. Nearly every sample came with metadata listing a de-identified subject ID, COVID-19 status, age in years and sex. Where available, HLA class I and class II types were taken from metadata supplied by the sample provider and were not determined by assay-based typing. General conclusions and limits of the study: How much clinical and demographic metadata was included differed by source and by participant, and the metadata was provided uncurated.

Remarks on this clone: The antigen it binds to is not known. No per-base quality is available; no much larger clone lies one base away.

The immunoSEQ Assay, a bias-controlled multiplex PCR, was used to amplify TCRbeta CDR3 regions from genomic DNA. The paper's data handling went like this. Nucleated cell counts per sample were estimated from amplification of reference gene primers within the assay. To quantify the absolute abundance of each unique TCRbeta CDR3 rearrangement, sequence reads were collapsed and filtered. For each sample, productive Simpson clonality was calculated as the square root of Simpson's diversity index across productive rearrangements. TCRdb retrieved this table from immuneACCESS and kept in-frame rearrangements only. Not all clones are present; in checked studies, unresolved V genes account for under half, and no reason is known for the remainder. V and J calls and clone size follow that table, whereas D and trimming were derived from the DNA. In this sample the table shows 68,000 or so clones, 90% to 95% of which occur a single time. The ten biggest clones cover 7.3% of the sample.

One collaborating source in Seattle enrolled patients during active infection and followed them longitudinally through the course of disease. Whole blood was collected in K2EDTA tubes by collaborating institutions according to the institutions' own protocols. Collaborator samples were shipped for TCRbeta analysis as frozen whole blood, isolated PBMCs, or DNA extracted from either sample type. Its CDR3 holds 15 amino acids, cysteine through phenylalanine. Just the 45-base CDR3 DNA is kept, in frame starting at base 1. CDR1 and CDR2 are drawn from the germline V gene: SGDLS, YYNGEE. From V the trimming removes 0 bases and from J it removes 4 bases, while the gene matches leave 7 bases of the junction unaccounted for.

This receptor was taken from a man in his forties with COVID-19, enrolled during active disease. Sequenced material: peripheral blood. The rearranged segments are TRBV9 and TRBJ2-7; the junction holds 7 bases that match TRBD1. The sequenced DNA is TGTGCCAGCAGCGTAGGGACCGGGACAGCGTACGAGCAGTACTTC. The resulting protein is CASSVGTGTAYEQYF.